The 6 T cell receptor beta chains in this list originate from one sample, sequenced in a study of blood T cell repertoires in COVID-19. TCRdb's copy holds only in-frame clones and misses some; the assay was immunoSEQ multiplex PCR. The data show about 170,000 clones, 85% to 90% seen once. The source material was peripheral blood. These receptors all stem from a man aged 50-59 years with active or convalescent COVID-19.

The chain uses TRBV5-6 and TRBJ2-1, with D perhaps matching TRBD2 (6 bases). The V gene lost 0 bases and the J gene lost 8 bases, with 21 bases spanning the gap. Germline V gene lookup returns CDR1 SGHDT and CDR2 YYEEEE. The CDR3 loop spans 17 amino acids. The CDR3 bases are TGTGCCAGCAGCTTGGAGGTGCGGGACCCTTCCTTGGATGAGCAGTTCTTC. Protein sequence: CASSLEVRDPSLDEQFF.

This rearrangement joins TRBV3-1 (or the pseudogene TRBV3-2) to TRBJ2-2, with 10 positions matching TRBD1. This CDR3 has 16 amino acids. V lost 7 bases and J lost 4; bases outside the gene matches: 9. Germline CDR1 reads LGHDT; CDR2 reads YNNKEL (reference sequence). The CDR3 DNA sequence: TGTGCCAGCACCTTCCCGGGACAGGGGATCACCGGGGAGCTGTTTTTT. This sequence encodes CASTFPGQGITGELFF.

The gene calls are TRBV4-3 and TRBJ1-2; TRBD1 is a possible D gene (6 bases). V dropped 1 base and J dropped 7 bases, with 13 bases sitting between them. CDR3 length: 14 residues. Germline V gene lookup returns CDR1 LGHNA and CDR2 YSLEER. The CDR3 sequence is CASSQVTGGLGYTF. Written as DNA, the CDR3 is TGCGCCAGCAGCCAAGTTACGGGGGGCCTTGGCTACACCTTC.

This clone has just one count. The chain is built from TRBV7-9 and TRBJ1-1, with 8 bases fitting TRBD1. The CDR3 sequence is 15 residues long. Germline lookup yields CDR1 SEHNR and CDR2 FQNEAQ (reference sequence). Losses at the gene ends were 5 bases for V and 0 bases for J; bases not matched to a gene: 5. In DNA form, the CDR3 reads TGTGCCAGCAGCCCTTACAGGGGGATGAACACTGAAGCTTTCTTT. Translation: CASSPYRGMNTEAFF.

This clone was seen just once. This CDR3 is CASSLSRAWLFF. As DNA, the CDR3 is TGTGCCAGCAGTTTATCGCGCGCGTGGCTGTTTTTT. The rearrangement uses TRBV28 and TRBJ1-4; D gene ambiguous. The CDR3 sequence is 12 residues long. V lost 1 base and J lost 14, with 11 bases in between. Germline CDR1 and CDR2: MDHEN and SYDVKM.

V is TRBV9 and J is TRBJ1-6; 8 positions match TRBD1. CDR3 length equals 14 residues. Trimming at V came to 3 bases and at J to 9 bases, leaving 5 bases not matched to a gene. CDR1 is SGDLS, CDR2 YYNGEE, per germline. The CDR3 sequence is CASSALDRASPLHF. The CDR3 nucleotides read TGTGCCAGCAGCGCTTTGGACAGGGCTTCACCCCTCCACTTT.